A selection of T cell receptor beta chains follows, all from one sample in a study of cytomegalovirus exposure and HLA in healthy donors. Measured with immunoSEQ multiplex PCR; TCRdb has only the in-frame clones, and not every one. Among roughly 250,000 clones, around 87% were seen once, and the ten largest hold around 1.2%. Sequencing was done on a sample of PBMCs. Receptors were obtained from a woman younger than 45 in good health and CMV-seropositive. Both conserved end residues are part of each CDR3. A D gene is named only where the DNA matches it firmly. Not every row has a clone size; where given, it reads once, few, many or a size class.

cdr3_length: 16; j_call: TRBJ2-3; v_call: TRBV30; d_call: NA; clone_size: NA; cdr3_nt: TGTGCCTGGAGGGGACCCTCGGGGGTAACAGCAGATACGCAGTATTTT; cdr3_aa: CAWRGPSGVTADTQYF
cdr3_length: 10; j_call: TRBJ1-1; v_call: TRBV20-1; d_call: NA; clone_size: NA; cdr3_nt: TGCAGTGCGGAAAGGGAGGAAGCTTTCTTT; cdr3_aa: CSAEREEAFF
cdr3_length: 17; j_call: TRBJ2-7; v_call: TRBV25-1; d_call: TRBD2; clone_size: NA; cdr3_nt: TGTGCCAGCAGTGAGGCCCAAACTAGCGGGTTCTCCTACGAGCAGTACTTC; cdr3_aa: CASSEAQTSGFSYEQYF
cdr3_length: 14; j_call: TRBJ2-1; v_call: TRBV5-1; d_call: NA; clone_size: NA; cdr3_nt: TGCGCCACCGCCCTAGGTATCTCCTACAATGAGCAGTTCTTC; cdr3_aa: CATALGISYNEQFF
cdr3_length: 12; j_call: TRBJ2-5; v_call: TRBV6-5; d_call: NA; clone_size: few; cdr3_nt: TGTGCCAGCGGGCTAGCAGAAGAGACCCAGTACTTC; cdr3_aa: CASGLAEETQYF
cdr3_length: 16; j_call: TRBJ2-7; v_call: TRBV30; d_call: TRBD2; clone_size: NA; cdr3_nt: TGTGCCTGGACTCGTACCGGACTAGCGGGGAGTCACGAGCAGTACTTC; cdr3_aa: CAWTRTGLAGSHEQYF
cdr3_length: 11; j_call: TRBJ2-1; v_call: TRBV13; d_call: NA; clone_size: NA; cdr3_nt: TGTGCCAGCGGCGGTTCCAATGAGCAGTTCTTC; cdr3_aa: CASGGSNEQFF
cdr3_length: 15; j_call: TRBJ1-2; v_call: TRBV7-8; d_call: NA; clone_size: NA; cdr3_nt: TGTGCCAGCAGCACCTCCCTAGAGGCTAACTATGGCTACACCTTC; cdr3_aa: CASSTSLEANYGYTF
cdr3_length: 14; j_call: TRBJ1-5; v_call: TRBV5-1; d_call: NA; clone_size: NA; cdr3_nt: TGCGCCAGCAGCTTGAATCTCGGCAATCAGCCCCAGCATTTT; cdr3_aa: CASSLNLGNQPQHF
cdr3_length: 12; j_call: TRBJ1-1; v_call: TRBV6-5; d_call: TRBD1; clone_size: NA; cdr3_nt: TGTGCCAGCAGCCGGGACAGTACTGAAGCTTTCTTT; cdr3_aa: CASSRDSTEAFF
cdr3_length: 13; j_call: TRBJ1-5; v_call: TRBV30; d_call: NA; clone_size: NA; cdr3_nt: TGTGCCTGGAGTGTACAAGAAGATCAGCCCCAGCATTTT; cdr3_aa: CAWSVQEDQPQHF
cdr3_length: 18; j_call: TRBJ2-2; v_call: TRBV5-1; d_call: TRBD2; clone_size: NA; cdr3_nt: TGCGCCAGCAGCTCCGGGACTAGCGGGAGGGCCGGGGCCGGGGAGCTGTTTTTT; cdr3_aa: CASSSGTSGRAGAGELFF
cdr3_length: 14; j_call: TRBJ2-5; v_call: TRBV6-5; d_call: TRBD1; clone_size: NA; cdr3_nt: TGTGCCAGCAGTTTCGACAGGGGAGCAGAGACCCAGTACTTC; cdr3_aa: CASSFDRGAETQYF
cdr3_length: 16; j_call: TRBJ2-7; v_call: TRBV28; d_call: TRBD2; clone_size: NA; cdr3_nt: TGTGCCAGCAGTACCCCGGGGGGACTAGCCGCCTACGAGCAGTACTTC; cdr3_aa: CASSTPGGLAAYEQYF